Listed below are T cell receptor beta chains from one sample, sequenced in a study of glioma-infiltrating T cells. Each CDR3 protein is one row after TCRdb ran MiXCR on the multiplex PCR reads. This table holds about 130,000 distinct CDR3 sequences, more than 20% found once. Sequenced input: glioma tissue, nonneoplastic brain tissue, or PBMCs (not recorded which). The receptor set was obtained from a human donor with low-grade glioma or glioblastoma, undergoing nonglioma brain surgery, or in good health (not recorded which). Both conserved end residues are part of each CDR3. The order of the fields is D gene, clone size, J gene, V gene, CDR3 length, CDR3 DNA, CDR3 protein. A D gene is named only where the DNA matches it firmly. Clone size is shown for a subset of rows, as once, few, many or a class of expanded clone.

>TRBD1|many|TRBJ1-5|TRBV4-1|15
TGCGCCAGCAGCCGACAGGGACAGGAAAATCAGCCCCAGCATTTT
CASSRQGQENQPQHF
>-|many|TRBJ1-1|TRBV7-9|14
TGTGCCAGCAGTTCCAGCCTCGACAGCACTGAAGCTTTCTTT
CASSSSLDSTEAFF
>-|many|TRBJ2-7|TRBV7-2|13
TGTGCCAGCAGCTTAGAAACTACGACAGGGAGGCACTTC
CASSLETTTGRHF
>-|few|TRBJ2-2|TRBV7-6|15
TGTGCCAGCAGCCCGACACGGCTGAACACCGGGGAGCTGTTTTTT
CASSPTRLNTGELFF
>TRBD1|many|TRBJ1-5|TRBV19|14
TGTGCCAGTAGTAGGACAGGGCACCTCGAGCCCCAGCATTTT
CASSRTGHLEPQHF
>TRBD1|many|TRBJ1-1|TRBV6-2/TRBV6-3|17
TGTGCCAGCAGTTACTCGTCGCAGGGGGCGGGTGGCACTGAAGCTTTCTTT
CASSYSSQGAGGTEAFF
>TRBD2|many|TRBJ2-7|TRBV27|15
TGTGCCAGCAGCCGCGGGACTAGCGGGTACTACGAGCAGTACTTC
CASSRGTSGYYEQYF
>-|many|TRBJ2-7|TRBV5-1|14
TGCGCCAGCAGCTCGGGGACGGCGCCCTACGAGCAGTACTTC
CASSSGTAPYEQYF
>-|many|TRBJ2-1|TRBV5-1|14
TGCGCCAGCAGCGGGCCCCCCTCTGCGACTGAGCAGTTCTTC
CASSGPPSATEQFF
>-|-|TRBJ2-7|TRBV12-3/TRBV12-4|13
TGTGCCAGCAGGAGGGGGAGGGGCTACGAGCAGTACTTC
CASRRGRGYEQYF
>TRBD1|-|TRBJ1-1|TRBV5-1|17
TGCGCCAGCAGCTCAGTAGGACAGGGGGCCCTGAACACTGAAGCTTTCTTT
CASSSVGQGALNTEAFF
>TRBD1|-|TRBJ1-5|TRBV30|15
TGTGCCTGGAGTGGGGGGACAGTGAGCAATCAGCCCCAGCATTTT
CAWSGGTVSNQPQHF
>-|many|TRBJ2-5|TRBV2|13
TGTGCCAGCAGTTTCGCGGAATGGGAGACCCAGTACTTC
CASSFAEWETQYF
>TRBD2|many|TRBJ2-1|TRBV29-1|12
TGCAGCGTTGTCCTAGCGGGAAATGAGCAGTTCTTC
CSVVLAGNEQFF
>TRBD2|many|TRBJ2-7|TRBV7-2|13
TGTGCCAGCAGCCCTATCCGGGGAGGGGAGCAGTACTTC
CASSPIRGGEQYF
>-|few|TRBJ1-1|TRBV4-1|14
TGCGCCAGCAGCCAAGAGGGGGGCGGCACTGAAGCTTTCTTT
CASSQEGGGTEAFF
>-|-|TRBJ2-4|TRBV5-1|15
TGCGCCAGCAGCTGGACCCCGGGAGCCAAAAACATTCAGTACTTC
CASSWTPGAKNIQYF
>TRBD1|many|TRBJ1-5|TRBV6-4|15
TGTGCCAGCAGCCCGACAGGGATTGGCAATCAGCCCCAGCATTTT
CASSPTGIGNQPQHF
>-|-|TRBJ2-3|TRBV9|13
TGTGCCAGCAGCCCCGCCGAGCCATATACGCAGTATTTT
CASSPAEPYTQYF
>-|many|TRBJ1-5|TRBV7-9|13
TGTGCCAGCAGCTTAGAAGGGAGGACGCCCCAGCATTTT
CASSLEGRTPQHF
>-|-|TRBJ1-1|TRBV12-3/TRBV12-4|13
TGTGCCAGCAGTTTAGAGGTGAACACTGAAGCTTTCTTT
CASSLEVNTEAFF
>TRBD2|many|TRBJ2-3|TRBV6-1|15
TGTGCCAGCAGAAGAGCGGGGCCGAGCACAGATACGCAGTATTTT
CASRRAGPSTDTQYF
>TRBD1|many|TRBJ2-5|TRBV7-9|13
TGTGCCAGCAGCCGAACAGGGGCAGAGACCCAGTACTTC
CASSRTGAETQYF
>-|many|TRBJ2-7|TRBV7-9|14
TGTGCCAGCAGCTCCCCGGGAGACCCCTACGAGCAGTACTTC
CASSSPGDPYEQYF
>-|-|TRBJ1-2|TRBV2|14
TGTGCCGGCAGTGAGGACAGACGTAACTATGGCTACACCTTC
CAGSEDRRNYGYTF
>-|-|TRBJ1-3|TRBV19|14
TGTGCCGTCCAGGACAGAGTCTCTGGAAACACCATATATTTT
CAVQDRVSGNTIYF
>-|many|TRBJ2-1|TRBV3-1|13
TGTGCCAGCAGCCTCCGCTCCTACAATGAGCAGTTCTTC
CASSLRSYNEQFF
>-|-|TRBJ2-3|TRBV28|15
TGTGCCAGCAGTCCTTCGCCCCATTGGACGGATACGCAGTATTTT
CASSPSPHWTDTQYF
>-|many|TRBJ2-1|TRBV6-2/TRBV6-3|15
TGTGCCAGCAGCCCAGGGGACTTTACCTACAATGAGCAGTTCTTC
CASSPGDFTYNEQFF
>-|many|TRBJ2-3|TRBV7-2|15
TGTGCCAGCAGCTCACAGGTTGGAGGCCCAGATACGCAGTATTTT
CASSSQVGGPDTQYF
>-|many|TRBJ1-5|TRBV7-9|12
TGTGCCAGCAGCTCTGTGGATCAGCCCCAGCATTTT
CASSSVDQPQHF
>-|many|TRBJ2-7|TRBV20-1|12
TGCAGTGCCGGGACGGATGCCTACGAGCAGTACTTC
CSAGTDAYEQYF
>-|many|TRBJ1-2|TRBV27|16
TGTGCCAGCAGATCGACAGGCGGCTACCTTAACTATGGCTACACCTTC
CASRSTGGYLNYGYTF
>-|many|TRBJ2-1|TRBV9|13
TGTGCCAGCAGCGTAGAGGGTTACAATGAGCAGTTCTTC
CASSVEGYNEQFF
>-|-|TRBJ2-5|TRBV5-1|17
TGCGCCAGCAGCTTGGCTTTTACAGGGAACTACCAAGAGACCCAGTACTTC
CASSLAFTGNYQETQYF
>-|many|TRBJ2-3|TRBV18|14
TGTGCCAGCTCACCACCGTCTCAACGAGATACGCAGTATTTT
CASSPPSQRDTQYF
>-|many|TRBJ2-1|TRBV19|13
TGTGCCAGTAGTTGGCTAGAGAACAATGAGCAGTTCTTC
CASSWLENNEQFF
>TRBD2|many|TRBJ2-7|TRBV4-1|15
TGCGCCAGCAGCCAAGAAGCGGGACTTGCCTACGAGCAGTACTTC
CASSQEAGLAYEQYF
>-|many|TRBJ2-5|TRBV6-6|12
TGTGCCAGCAGTTACGCGGGTGAGACCCAGTACTTC
CASSYAGETQYF
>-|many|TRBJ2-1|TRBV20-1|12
TGCAGTGCTGACCTAGGGGAGGATGAGCAGTTCTTC
CSADLGEDEQFF
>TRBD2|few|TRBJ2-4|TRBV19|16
TGTGCCAGTAGTCCGGGACTAGCGGACGACAAAAACACTCAGTACTTC
CASSPGLADDKNTQYF
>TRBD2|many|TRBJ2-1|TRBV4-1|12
TGCGCCAGCAGCCTGGCGGGAGTTGAGCAGTTCTTC
CASSLAGVEQFF
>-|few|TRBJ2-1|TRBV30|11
TGTGCCTGGAGCCCAGTCGATGAGCAGTTCTTC
CAWSPVDEQFF
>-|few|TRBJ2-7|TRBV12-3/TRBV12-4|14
TGTGCCAGCAGTTTACGGCGGAGCTCCTACGAGCAGTACTTC
CASSLRRSSYEQYF
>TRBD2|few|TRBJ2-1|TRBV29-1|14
TGCAGCGTTGGTGCTAGCGGGATAGGTAGTGAGCAGTTCTTC
CSVGASGIGSEQFF
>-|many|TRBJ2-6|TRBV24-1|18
TGTGCCCCGTTACAAGCAGGGATGGGGGACTCTGGGGCCAACGTCCTGACTTTC
CAPLQAGMGDSGANVLTF
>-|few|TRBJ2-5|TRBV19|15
TGTGCCAGTAGTATAGTGTATGAGGGCTTGGAGACCCAGTACTTC
CASSIVYEGLETQYF
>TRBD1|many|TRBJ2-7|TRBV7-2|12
TGTGCCAGCAACAAACAGGGGACCGAGCAGTACTTC
CASNKQGTEQYF
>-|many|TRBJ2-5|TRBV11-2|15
TGTGCCAGCAGCCGGGGCTGGGGGAACCAAGAGACCCAGTACTTC
CASSRGWGNQETQYF
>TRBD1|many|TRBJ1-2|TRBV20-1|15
TGCAGTGCTACCGCGGGACAGGGCCAATACTATGGCTACACCTTC
CSATAGQGQYYGYTF
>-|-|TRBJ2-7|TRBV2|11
TGTGCCAGCGGTGTGGGTTACGAGCAGTACTTC
CASGVGYEQYF
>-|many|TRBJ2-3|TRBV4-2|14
TGTGCCAGCAGCCAAGCCGGTACCACAGATACGCAGTATTTT
CASSQAGTTDTQYF
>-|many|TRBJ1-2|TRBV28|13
TGTGCCAGCAAGGAAACTGTTAACTATGGCTACACCTTC
CASKETVNYGYTF
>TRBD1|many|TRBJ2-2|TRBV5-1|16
TGCGCCAGCAGCTTGTCGCCAGGGGGCGGCACCGGGGAGCTGTTTTTT
CASSLSPGGGTGELFF
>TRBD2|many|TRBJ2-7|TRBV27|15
TGTGCCAGCAGTTTGCGTTTAGCGGGATCTTACGAGCAGTACTTC
CASSLRLAGSYEQYF
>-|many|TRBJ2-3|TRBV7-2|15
TGTGCCAGCAGCTTGATTCGGGAGAAGGCAGATACGCAGTATTTT
CASSLIREKADTQYF
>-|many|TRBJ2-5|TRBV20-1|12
TGCAGTGCTAGTAAACACCAAGAGACCCAGTACTTC
CSASKHQETQYF